This entry is about one T cell receptor (beta chain). With random hexamers, about 0.45 to 1 ug RNA was reverse transcribed. The authors amplified TCR beta CDR3 across 54 Vbeta and 13 Jbeta using immunoSEQ multiplex PCR. TCRdb reprocessed the immunoSEQ multiplex PCR reads with MiXCR, giving one entry per CDR3 protein. The data contain 170,000 or so distinct CDR3 sequences, 90% to 95% of them seen just once; the ten biggest clones take up around 0.15%. This sample is part of a study of CD8 T cells in Susac syndrome. The V segment lost 3 bases and the J segment 7 bases; nucleotides outside the gene matches: 7. Germline CDR1 and CDR2: DFQATT and SNEGSKA (reference sequence). This CDR3 region has 14 residues.

What was sequenced was CD8+ T cells from PBMCs. This clonotype was sampled from a human donor with multiple sclerosis. J is TRBJ2-1 and V is TRBV20-1; TRBD2 matches 9 bases. The DNA for the CDR3 is TGCAGTGCTAGGGAGCTAGCGGGGACGAATGAGCAGTTCTTC. Encoded protein: CSARELAGTNEQFF.